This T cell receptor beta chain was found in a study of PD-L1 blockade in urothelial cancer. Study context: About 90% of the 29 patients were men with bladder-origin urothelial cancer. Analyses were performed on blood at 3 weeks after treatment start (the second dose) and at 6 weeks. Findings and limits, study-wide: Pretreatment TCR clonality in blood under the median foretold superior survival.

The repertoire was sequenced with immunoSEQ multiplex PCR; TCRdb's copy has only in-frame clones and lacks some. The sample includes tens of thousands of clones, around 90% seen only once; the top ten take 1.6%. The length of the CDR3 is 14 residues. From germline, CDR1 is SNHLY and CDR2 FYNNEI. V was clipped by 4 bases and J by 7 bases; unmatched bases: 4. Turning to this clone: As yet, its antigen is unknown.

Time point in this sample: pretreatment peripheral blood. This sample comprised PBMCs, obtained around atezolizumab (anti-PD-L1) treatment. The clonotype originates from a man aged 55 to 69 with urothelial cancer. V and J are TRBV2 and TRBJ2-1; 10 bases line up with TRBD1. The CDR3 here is CASSGQGAGNEQFF. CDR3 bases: TGTGCCAGCAGTGGACAGGGGGCAGGAAATGAGCAGTTCTTC. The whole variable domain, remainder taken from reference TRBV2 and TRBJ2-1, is EPEVTQTPSHQVTQMGQEVILRCVPISNHLYFYWYRQILGQKVEFLVSFYNNEISEKSEIFDDQFSVERPDGSNFTLKIRSTKLEDSAMYFCASSGQGAGNEQFFGPGTRLTVL.